Listed below are T cell receptor beta chains from one sample, sequenced in a study of cytomegalovirus exposure and HLA in healthy donors. Only in-frame clones appear in the TCRdb table, and some are missing; sequencing was by immunoSEQ multiplex PCR. The top ten clones hold roughly 1.5% of a sample with 150,000 to 200,000 clones, approximately 72% of them seen once. Sequencing was performed on PBMCs. These receptors were collected from a man in his fifties or sixties in good health and CMV-seronegative. CDR3s include the opening cysteine and the closing phenylalanine or tryptophan.

j_call	v_call	cdr3_aa
TRBJ2-6	TRBV5-1	CASAPAFGTGGVRGANVLTF
TRBJ1-6	TRBV10-3	CAISDPGQGATSPLHF
TRBJ2-2	TRBV29-1	CSVTGTGELFF
TRBJ1-2	TRBV6-1	CASIPRDKFFGGYTF
TRBJ1-6	TRBV5-1	CASSLGDRAALHF
TRBJ2-2	TRBV6-1	CASSEGWATGELFF
TRBJ2-5	TRBV27	CASRAGGAQETQYF
TRBJ1-5	TRBV7-2	CASSREGGQPQHF
TRBJ1-5	TRBV18	CASSPVPAESNQPQHF
TRBJ1-1	TRBV11-1	CASSSHRGGNTEAFF
TRBJ1-2	TRBV5-1	CASSFSTGGADGYTF
TRBJ1-6	TRBV11-2	CASSSLPTGVSPLHF
TRBJ2-4	TRBV18	CASSPGQGGENIQYF
TRBJ2-2	TRBV19	CASSDPGLAGLPNTGELFF
TRBJ2-1	TRBV4-3	CASSPGTSDTGNEQFF
TRBJ2-7	TRBV12-2	CASRLAVPRLGSYEQYF
TRBJ2-3	TRBV5-1	CASSLEGRGAGDTQYF
TRBJ1-2	TRBV27	CASSSRFLTANYGYTF
TRBJ1-6	TRBV28	CATKGQGSPLHF
TRBJ2-3	TRBV5-1	CASSRTSGGATDTQYF
TRBJ2-7	TRBV6-1	CASSERTARDEQYF
TRBJ2-7	TRBV15	CATRKETGWAYEQYF
TRBJ2-5	TRBV7-2	CASSLGPSGGRDQETQYF
TRBJ2-3	TRBV2	CASRVSGGRDTQYF
TRBJ2-2	TRBV15	CATSGRSTGELFF
TRBJ1-5	TRBV28	CASSYASGQLHSNQPQHF
TRBJ2-5	TRBV7-6	CASSGLAGGRRGETQYF
TRBJ1-1	TRBV7-2	CASSLEQNTEAFF
TRBJ1-1	TRBV18	CASSPVRNTEAFF
TRBJ1-2	TRBV9	CASSEWDTTYGYTF
TRBJ2-1	TRBV28	CASRGGGGYNEQFF
TRBJ2-6	TRBV5-1	CASRSRAGTVLTF
TRBJ2-5	TRBV28	CASVGGRGRRETQYF
TRBJ1-5	TRBV19	CASSIGTLNQPQHF
TRBJ1-4	TRBV7-9	CASSLSAGDNEKLFF
TRBJ2-7	TRBV6-5	CASSYYQTNPYEQYF
TRBJ2-3	TRBV6-4	CASSQTGGPVDTQYF
TRBJ1-6	TRBV5-1	CASSVDRGPGSPLHF
TRBJ1-5	TRBV27	CASSLGTGVQPQHF
TRBJ1-6	TRBV25-1	CASSEYGGRSNSPLHF
TRBJ1-5	TRBV6-1	CASQDRGFSNQPQHF
TRBJ2-3	TRBV14	CASSPRDRGQVDTQYF
TRBJ1-5	TRBV5-1	CASSLGSGKSNQPQHF
TRBJ2-7	TRBV19	CASSTNRGRASYEQYF
TRBJ2-3	TRBV7-2	CASTVRRGGPDTQYF
TRBJ1-1	TRBV5-1	CASSPGAGRDTEAFF
TRBJ1-6	TRBV19	CASSTYLTGSNSPLHF
TRBJ1-2	TRBV7-2	CASSLVGGPNYGYTF
TRBJ2-2	TRBV29-1	CSVVITGNTGELFF
TRBJ1-2	TRBV18	CASSAGADGIGYTF
TRBJ2-7	TRBV27	CASSPGQGRSYEQYF
TRBJ1-1	TRBV18	CASSPLKDSFGTEAFF
TRBJ2-3	TRBV5-6	CASSLVSGTSGGDTDTQYF
TRBJ2-7	TRBV11-2	CASSLVGGSYEQYF
TRBJ2-5	TRBV28	CASSLGITTGQGTQYF